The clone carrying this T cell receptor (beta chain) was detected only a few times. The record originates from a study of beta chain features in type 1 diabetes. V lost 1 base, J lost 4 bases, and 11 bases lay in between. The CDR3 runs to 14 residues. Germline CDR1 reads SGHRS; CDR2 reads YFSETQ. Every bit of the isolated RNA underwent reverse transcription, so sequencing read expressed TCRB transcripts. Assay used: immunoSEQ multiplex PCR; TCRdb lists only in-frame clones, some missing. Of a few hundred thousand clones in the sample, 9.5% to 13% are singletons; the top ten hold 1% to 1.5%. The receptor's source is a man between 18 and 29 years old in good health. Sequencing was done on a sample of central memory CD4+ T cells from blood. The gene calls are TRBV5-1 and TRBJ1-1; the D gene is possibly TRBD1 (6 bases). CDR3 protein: CASSLTGRGTEAFF. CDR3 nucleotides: TGCGCCAGCAGCTTGACAGGGAGGGGCACTGAAGCTTTCTTT.